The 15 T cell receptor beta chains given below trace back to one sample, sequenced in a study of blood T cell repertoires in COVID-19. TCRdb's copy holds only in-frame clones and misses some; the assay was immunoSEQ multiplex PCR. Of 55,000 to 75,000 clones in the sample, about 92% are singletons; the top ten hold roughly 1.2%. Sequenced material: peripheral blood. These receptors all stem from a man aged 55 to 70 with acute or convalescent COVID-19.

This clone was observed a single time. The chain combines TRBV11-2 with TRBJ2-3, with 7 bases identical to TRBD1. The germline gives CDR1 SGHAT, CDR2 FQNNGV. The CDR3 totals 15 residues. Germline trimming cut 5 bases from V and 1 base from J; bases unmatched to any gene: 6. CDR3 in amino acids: CASSRRGTGTDTQYF. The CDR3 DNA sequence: TGTGCCAGCAGCCGGAGAGGGACAGGCACAGATACGCAGTATTTT.

CDR3 loop: CASSPGFRNTEAFF. The DNA of the CDR3 is TGTGCCAGCAGCCCCGGGTTCAGGAACACTGAAGCTTTCTTT. The chain joins TRBV5-4 to TRBJ1-1; D gene unclear. The germline V and J ends were trimmed by 4 bases and 1 base, with 11 bases remaining between them. The CDR3 runs 14 residues. CDR1 and CDR2 (germline): SGHNT, YYREEE (reference sequence).

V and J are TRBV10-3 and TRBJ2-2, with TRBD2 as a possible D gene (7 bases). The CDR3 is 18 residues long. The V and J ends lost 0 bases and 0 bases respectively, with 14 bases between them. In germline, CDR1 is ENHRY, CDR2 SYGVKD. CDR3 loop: CAISESGAGASNTGELFF. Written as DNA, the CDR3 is TGTGCCATCAGTGAGTCAGGGGCGGGGGCATCGAACACCGGGGAGCTGTTTTTT.

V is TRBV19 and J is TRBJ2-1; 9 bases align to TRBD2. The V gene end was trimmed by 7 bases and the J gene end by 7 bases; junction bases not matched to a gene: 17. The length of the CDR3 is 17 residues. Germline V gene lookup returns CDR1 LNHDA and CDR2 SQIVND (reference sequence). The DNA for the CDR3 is TGTGCCAGTATTCCCCGGGCCTTAGCGGGGGCGGAGAATGAGCAGTTCTTC. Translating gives CASIPRALAGAENEQFF.

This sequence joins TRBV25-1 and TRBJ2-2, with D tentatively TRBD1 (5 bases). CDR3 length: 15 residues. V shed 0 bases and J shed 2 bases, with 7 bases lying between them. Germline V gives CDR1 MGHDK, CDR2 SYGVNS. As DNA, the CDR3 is TGTGCCAGCAGTGAATATAGGGGAAACACCGGGGAGCTGTTTTTT. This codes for CASSEYRGNTGELFF.

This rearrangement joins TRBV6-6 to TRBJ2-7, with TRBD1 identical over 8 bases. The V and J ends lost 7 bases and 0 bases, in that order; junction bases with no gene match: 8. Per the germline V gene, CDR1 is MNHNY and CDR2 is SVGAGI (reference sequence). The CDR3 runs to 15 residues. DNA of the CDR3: TGTGCCAGCACCTTTGGACAGGGCCTCTCCTACGAGCAGTACTTC. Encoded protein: CASTFGQGLSYEQYF.

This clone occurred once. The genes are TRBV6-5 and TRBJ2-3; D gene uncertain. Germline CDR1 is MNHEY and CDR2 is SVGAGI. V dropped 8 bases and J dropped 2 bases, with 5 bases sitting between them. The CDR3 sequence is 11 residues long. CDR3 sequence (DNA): TGTGCCAGCCGGTACACAGATACGCAGTATTTT. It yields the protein CASRYTDTQYF.

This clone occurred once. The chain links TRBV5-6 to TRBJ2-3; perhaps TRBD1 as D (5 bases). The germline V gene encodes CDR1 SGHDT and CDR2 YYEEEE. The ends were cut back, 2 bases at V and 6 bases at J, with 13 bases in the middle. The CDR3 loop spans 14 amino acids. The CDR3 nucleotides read TGTGCCAGCAGCTTTGACCAGGGAACGGATACGCAGTATTTT. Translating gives CASSFDQGTDTQYF.

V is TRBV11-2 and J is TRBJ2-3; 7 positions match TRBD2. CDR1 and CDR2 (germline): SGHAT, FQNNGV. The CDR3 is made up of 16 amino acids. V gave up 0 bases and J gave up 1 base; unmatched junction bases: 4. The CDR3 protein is CASSLEGAGGTDTQYF. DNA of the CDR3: TGTGCCAGCAGCTTAGAAGGGGCGGGGGGCACAGATACGCAGTATTTT.

The CDR3 bases are TGTGCCAGTAGTGCCCGACAGGGGGCCAGGTATGGCTACACCTTC. Amino acid sequence: CASSARQGARYGYTF. The V gene is TRBV19, the J gene TRBJ1-2; TRBD1 matches 10 bases. With V trimmed by 5 bases and J by 5 bases, 8 bases remained unmatched. The CDR3 contains 15 residues. Looked up from germline, CDR1 is LNHDA and CDR2 is SQIVND (reference sequence).

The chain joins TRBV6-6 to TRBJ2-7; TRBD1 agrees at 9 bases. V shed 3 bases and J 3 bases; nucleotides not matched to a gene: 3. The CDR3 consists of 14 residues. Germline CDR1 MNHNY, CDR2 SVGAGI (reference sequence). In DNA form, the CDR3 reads TGTGCCAGCAGTTATTGGACAGGGGACTACGAGCAGTACTTC. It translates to CASSYWTGDYEQYF.

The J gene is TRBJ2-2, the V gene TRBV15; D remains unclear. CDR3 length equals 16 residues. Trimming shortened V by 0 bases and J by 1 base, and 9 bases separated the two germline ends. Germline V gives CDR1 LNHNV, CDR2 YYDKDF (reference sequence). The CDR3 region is CATSRDVGENTGELFF. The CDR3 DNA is TGTGCCACCAGCAGAGATGTCGGAGAGAACACCGGGGAGCTGTTTTTT.

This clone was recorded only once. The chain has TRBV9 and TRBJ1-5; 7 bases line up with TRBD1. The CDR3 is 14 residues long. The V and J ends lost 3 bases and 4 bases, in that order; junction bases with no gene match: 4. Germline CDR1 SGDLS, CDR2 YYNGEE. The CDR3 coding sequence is TGTGCCAGCAGCGCGACAGGGAGTAATCAGCCCCAGCATTTT. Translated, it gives CASSATGSNQPQHF.

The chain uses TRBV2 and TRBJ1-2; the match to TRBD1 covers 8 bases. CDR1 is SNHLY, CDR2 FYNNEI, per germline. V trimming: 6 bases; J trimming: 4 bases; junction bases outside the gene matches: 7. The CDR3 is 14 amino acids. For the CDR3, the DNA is TGTGCCAGCAGCGCAGGGGGCTCTATCTATGGCTACACCTTC. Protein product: CASSAGGSIYGYTF.

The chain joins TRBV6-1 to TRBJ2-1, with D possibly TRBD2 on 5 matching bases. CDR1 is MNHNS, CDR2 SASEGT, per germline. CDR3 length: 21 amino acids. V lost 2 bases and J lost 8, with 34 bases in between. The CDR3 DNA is TGTGCCAGCAGTGAATACCCCAGGACGCGGGCGGGCGGAATCCTCGGGGATGAGCAGTTCTTC. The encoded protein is CASSEYPRTRAGGILGDEQFF.